Listed below are T cell receptor beta chains from one sample, sequenced in a study of vaccination and CD4 T cells after COVID-19. Their antigen targets remain unknown. TCRdb redid the calling of the PCR reads with MiXCR, one entry per CDR3 protein. The sample lists over 13,000 distinct CDR3 sequences, roughly 51% occurring once. Sequencing used CD4+ T cells from blood, cultured in vitro. The receptors derive from a human donor who had recovered from COVID-19. CDR3s include the opening cysteine and the closing phenylalanine or tryptophan. The D gene is left open where the match is weak. Clone size is given for some rows only: seen once, a few or many times, or a class if the clone is expanded.

cdr3_aa cdr3_nt clone_size v_call cdr3_length j_call d_call
CASSLRPSGDGELFF TGTGCCAGCAGCTTAAGACCTAGCGGGGACGGGGAGCTGTTTTTT - TRBV7-2 15 TRBJ2-2 TRBD2
CASSYRTGRQETQYF TGTGCCAGCAGCTACCGGACAGGGCGGCAAGAGACCCAGTACTTC - TRBV5-6 15 TRBJ2-5 TRBD1
CASSQILFPYEQYF TGTGCCAGCAGTCAGATCCTATTCCCCTACGAGCAGTACTTC few TRBV6-2/TRBV6-3 14 TRBJ2-7 -
CSGESGLDTQYF TGCAGTGGCGAATCGGGCCTAGATACGCAGTATTTT - TRBV20-1 12 TRBJ2-3 -
CASRIYRGQGQPQHF TGTGCCAGCAGAATCTACAGGGGGCAGGGGCAGCCCCAGCATTTT - TRBV28 15 TRBJ1-5 TRBD1
CASSSPMGDTDTQYF TGTGCCAGCAGCTCCCCCATGGGGGACACAGATACGCAGTATTTT few TRBV7-6 15 TRBJ2-3 -
CASSSRRTQTYEQYF TGTGCCAGCAGCTCACGGCGCACACAAACTTACGAGCAGTACTTC few TRBV7-2 15 TRBJ2-7 -
CSATGTRGGEQFF TGCAGTGCTACTGGGACCCGCGGCGGTGAGCAGTTCTTC - TRBV20-1 13 TRBJ2-1 -
CASSLPLPYGYTF TGTGCCAGCAGCTTGCCCCTTCCATATGGCTACACCTTC - TRBV5-6 13 TRBJ1-2 -
CASRKEGLVADTQYF TGCGCCAGCAGGAAGGAGGGCCTGGTCGCCGATACGCAGTATTTT - TRBV5-1 15 TRBJ2-3 -
CASSWITGWNQPQHF TGTGCCAGCAGCTGGATTACAGGCTGGAATCAGCCCCAGCATTTT - TRBV6-1 15 TRBJ1-5 -
CSARGRFYGYTF TGCAGTGCCAGGGGCCGGTTCTATGGCTACACCTTC - TRBV20-1 12 TRBJ1-2 -
CASGIDRRANYGYTF TGTGCCAGCGGCATAGACAGGAGGGCTAACTATGGCTACACCTTC few TRBV7-2 15 TRBJ1-2 -
CASSPSGGVASNEQFF TGTGCCAGCAGCCCTTCTGGGGGGGTAGCGTCGAATGAGCAGTTCTTC medium-sized TRBV7-9 16 TRBJ2-1 TRBD2
CASSPRVGSEAFF TGTGCCAGCAGCCCGCGGGTGGGGAGCGAAGCTTTCTTT few TRBV7-6 13 TRBJ1-1 -
CASSQGLDPDTQYF TGTGCCAGCAGTCAAGGACTAGATCCAGATACGCAGTATTTT - TRBV2 14 TRBJ2-3 TRBD2
CASSIRDEQFF TGTGCCAGTAGTATAAGGGATGAGCAGTTCTTC - TRBV19 11 TRBJ2-1 -
CASSGSGGNQPQHF TGCGCCAGCAGTGGGTCCGGGGGCAATCAGCCCCAGCATTTT - TRBV10-2 14 TRBJ1-5 -
CASSYYRTNYGYTF TGTGCCAGCAGCTACTACAGGACTAACTATGGCTACACCTTC few TRBV7-2 14 TRBJ1-2 -
CSARLHGTSTDTQYF TGCAGTGCTAGACTCCATGGGACCTCCACAGATACGCAGTATTTT - TRBV20-1 15 TRBJ2-3 -
CSVGAGGIGELFF TGCAGCGTTGGAGCGGGAGGTATCGGGGAGCTGTTTTTT - TRBV29-1 13 TRBJ2-2 TRBD2
CASSQDRPNPNYGYTF TGTGCCAGCAGCCAGGACAGGCCCAATCCTAACTATGGCTACACCTTC - TRBV4-2 16 TRBJ1-2 TRBD1
CASSSGPISGANVLTF TGTGCCAGCAGTTCGGGACCGATCTCTGGGGCCAACGTCCTGACTTTC few TRBV6-5 16 TRBJ2-6 -
CASSRSVASTGELFF TGTGCCAGCAGTCGCAGTGTGGCGAGCACCGGGGAGCTGTTTTTT - TRBV6-1 15 TRBJ2-2 -
CASSFRQYTEAFF TGTGCCAGCAGTTTTCGTCAGTACACTGAAGCTTTCTTT - TRBV27 13 TRBJ1-1 -
CASSKGTESNQPQHF TGTGCCAGCAGCAAAGGGACAGAGAGCAATCAGCCCCAGCATTTT few TRBV7-6 15 TRBJ1-5 TRBD1
CSAALAGGPSSYEQYF TGCAGTGCCGCCCTAGCGGGAGGTCCCAGCTCCTACGAGCAGTACTTC - TRBV20-1 16 TRBJ2-7 TRBD2
CAISENLGGTYEQYF TGTGCCATCAGTGAAAATTTAGGCGGGACCTACGAGCAGTACTTC - TRBV10-3 15 TRBJ2-7 -
CASSSTSREQYF TGTGCCAGCAGCTCTACTAGTCGAGAGCAGTACTTC few TRBV7-2 12 TRBJ2-7 -
CASRPGAMNTEAFF TGTGCCAGCAGACCCGGGGCCATGAACACTGAAGCTTTCTTT - TRBV12-3/TRBV12-4 14 TRBJ1-1 -
CASSLGGARAPYEQYF TGTGCCAGCAGCTTAGGAGGGGCTCGGGCTCCCTACGAGCAGTACTTC - TRBV7-2 16 TRBJ2-7 -
CASSLQGNYGYTF TGTGCCAGCAGCTTACAGGGGAACTATGGCTACACCTTC few TRBV7-2 13 TRBJ1-2 -
CASSRGSNTGELFF TGTGCCAGCAGTCGGGGGTCGAACACCGGGGAGCTGTTTTTT medium-sized TRBV6-4 14 TRBJ2-2 -
CASSEKGGADEQYF TGTGCCAGCAGTGAGAAAGGGGGCGCGGACGAGCAGTACTTC - TRBV6-4 14 TRBJ2-7 TRBD1
CASSYSGTNTDTQYF TGTGCCAGCAGCTATTCCGGGACCAACACAGATACGCAGTATTTT - TRBV11-3 15 TRBJ2-3 -
CASSPQGTRQPQHF TGTGCCAGCAGTCCACAGGGGACTCGCCAGCCCCAGCATTTT once TRBV25-1 14 TRBJ1-5 TRBD1
CASSGDRSNIYEQYF TGTGCCAGCAGCGGTGACAGGAGTAATATCTACGAGCAGTACTTC - TRBV2 15 TRBJ2-7 -
CASSLAPTGTGNTIYF TGTGCCAGCAGCTTAGCACCCACGGGGACAGGAAACACCATATATTTT - TRBV7-2 16 TRBJ1-3 -
CASNAGSPSGNTIYF TGTGCCAGCAATGCAGGGAGCCCCTCTGGAAACACCATATATTTT few TRBV6-1 15 TRBJ1-3 -
CASSYQQGETEAFF TGTGCCAGCAGTTATCAACAGGGAGAGACTGAAGCTTTCTTT - TRBV6-5 14 TRBJ1-1 -
CASSPGQSGYTF TGCGCCAGCAGCCCGGGACAGTCAGGCTACACCTTC - TRBV5-1 12 TRBJ1-2 TRBD1
CASSPIDSGEKLFF TGTGCCAGCAGCCCGATCGACAGCGGGGAAAAACTGTTTTTT - TRBV6-2/TRBV6-3 14 TRBJ1-4 -
CASSLVAGAYNEQFF TGCGCCAGCAGCTTGGTGGCGGGGGCCTACAATGAGCAGTTCTTC - TRBV5-1 15 TRBJ2-1 TRBD2
CATRRRGQETQYF TGTGCCACACGTAGGAGGGGTCAAGAGACCCAGTACTTC - TRBV27 13 TRBJ2-5 -
CASSPHATSRRTQYF TGTGCCAGCAGCCCACACGCAACTAGCCGGCGGACCCAGTACTTC - TRBV27 15 TRBJ2-5 -
CASSLDRQGARKPQHF TGTGCCAGCAGCTTAGACCGACAGGGGGCGCGTAAGCCCCAGCATTTT few TRBV5-8 16 TRBJ1-5 TRBD1
CAWSVVSGGAWEQYF TGTGCCTGGAGTGTTGTCTCAGGGGGCGCATGGGAGCAGTACTTC - TRBV30 15 TRBJ2-7 TRBD1
CAWSYRGTEAFF TGTGCCTGGAGCTACCGAGGTACTGAAGCTTTCTTT - TRBV30 12 TRBJ1-1 -
CASSLATIQETQYF TGTGCCAGCAGTTTAGCGACTATCCAAGAGACCCAGTACTTC - TRBV28 14 TRBJ2-5 -
CASRAGGLDTQYF TGTGCCAGCAGGGCGGGAGGGTTAGATACGCAGTATTTT - TRBV7-2 13 TRBJ2-3 TRBD2
CASSLGGVSNQPQHF TGTGCCAGCAGTTTGGGTGGAGTTAGCAATCAGCCCCAGCATTTT once TRBV12-3/TRBV12-4 15 TRBJ1-5 -
CASSPRETGTDTQYF TGTGCCAGCAGCCCCCGGGAGACCGGCACAGATACGCAGTATTTT - TRBV5-4 15 TRBJ2-3 -
CAISELPYNEQFF TGTGCCATCAGTGAGCTGCCCTACAATGAGCAGTTCTTC - TRBV10-3 13 TRBJ2-1 -